This T cell receptor (beta chain) derives from a study of blood T cell repertoires in COVID-19. At the level of the study: From T cells, B-cell-depleted T cells, or PBMCs came the material, which was cDNA or gDNA.

As handled by the study authors: The assay estimated nucleated cells by amplifying reference gene primers. Data came from immunoSEQ multiplex PCR; TCRdb stores just in-frame clones and leaves some out. Clone size and the V and J calls come from that table; the DNA yielded D and trimming. The sample has 70,000 to 75,000 clones, around nine tenths seen once. The sequenced sample was peripheral blood. The receptor was derived from a woman aged 18-29 years with acute or convalescent COVID-19.

This CDR3 reads CASSVEGAPGNTIYF. For the CDR3, the DNA is TGTGCCAGCAGCGTAGAGGGGGCGCCTGGAAACACCATATATTTT. The chain links TRBV9 to TRBJ1-3; 7 bases match TRBD1. This CDR3 spans 15 amino acids. Germline values: CDR1 SGDLS, CDR2 YYNGEE. The V and J ends lost 0 bases and 2 bases, in that order; junction bases with no gene match: 2.